The sequence of this T cell receptor (beta chain) was determined in a study of response to subunit inactivated influenza vaccine. Deletions cut 7 bases from V and 1 base from J, with 16 bases between. The CDR3 sequence is 15 residues long. Germline CDR1 and CDR2: SGHDT and YYEEEE. TCRdb recomputed calls from the RT-PCR reads with MiXCR, one row per CDR3 protein. This repertoire shows approximately 500,000 distinct CDR3 sequences, around 21% found once; its top ten account for approximately 3%. The same data also contributed to another study, on T cells expressing NK-cell markers. As reported in that work: Libraries used 5'RACE template switching adding universal primer site and UMIs. In a group of 5 to 7 donors, dominant NKG2C+ clonotypes represented 1.0-7.0% of CD8+ T cells. Specificity for HCMV among expanded NKG2C+ T cell clones was not established.

The TCR sequence derives from a man in his fifties who received an inactivated influenza vaccine. The V and J genes are TRBV5-6 and TRBJ2-3; D perhaps matches TRBD2 (5 bases). Sample: CD4+ T cells sorted from PBMCs, taken about 13 days after vaccination. CDR3 region: CASGPGIICTDTQYF. CDR3 DNA sequence: TGTGCCAGCGGCCCCGGGATCATCTGCACAGATACGCAGTATTTT. The full variable domain, rest sourced from reference TRBV5-6 and TRBJ2-3, is DAGVTQSPTHLIKTRGQQVTLRCSPKSGHDTVSWYQQALGQGPQFIFQYYEEEERQRGNFPDRFSGHQFPNYSSELNVNALLLGDSALYLCASGPGIICTDTQYFGPGTRLTVL.